This entry describes one TCR beta chain. The antigen is undetermined. The protocol was immunoSEQ multiplex PCR, while the TCRdb copy is restricted to in-frame clones and leaves out a portion. Among around 94,000 clones listed, roughly 80% were seen once. This specimen comes from a study of Ad26.COV2.S vaccination and SARS-CoV-2 variants. Trimming took 2 bases from V and 6 from J, leaving 16 bases between them. CDR3 length equals 15 residues. Germline values: CDR1 MNHNS, CDR2 SASEGT. General study points: The TCR-based breadth and depth measures might underestimate overall T cell responses. Substantial breadth was reported for post-vaccination spike-specific CD8+ and CD4+ T cells.

The receptor was isolated from a human donor who had recovered from COVID-19. Sequencing was performed on peripheral blood, taken after recovery from COVID-19. The chain couples TRBV6-1 to TRBJ1-1; no definite D call. The CDR3 DNA follows: TGTGCCAGCAGTGAAAATAGATGGGCGGGTGCTGAAGCTTTCTTT. It specifies CASSENRWAGAEAFF.